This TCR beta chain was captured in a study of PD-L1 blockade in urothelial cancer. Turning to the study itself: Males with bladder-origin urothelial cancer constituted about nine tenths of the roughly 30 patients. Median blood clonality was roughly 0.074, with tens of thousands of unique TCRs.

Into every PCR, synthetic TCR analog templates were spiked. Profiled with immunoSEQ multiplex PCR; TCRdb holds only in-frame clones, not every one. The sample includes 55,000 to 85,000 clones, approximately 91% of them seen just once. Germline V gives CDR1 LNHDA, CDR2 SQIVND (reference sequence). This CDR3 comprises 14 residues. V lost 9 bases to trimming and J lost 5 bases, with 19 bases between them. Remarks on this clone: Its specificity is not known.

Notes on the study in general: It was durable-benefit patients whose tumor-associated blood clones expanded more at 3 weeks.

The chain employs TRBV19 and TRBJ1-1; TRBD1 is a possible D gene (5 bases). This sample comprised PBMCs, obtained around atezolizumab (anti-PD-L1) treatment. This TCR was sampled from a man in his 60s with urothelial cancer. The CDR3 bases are TGTGCCAGCCTGACAGCCCCTCTGGGTACTGAAGCTTTCTTT. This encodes CASLTAPLGTEAFF.